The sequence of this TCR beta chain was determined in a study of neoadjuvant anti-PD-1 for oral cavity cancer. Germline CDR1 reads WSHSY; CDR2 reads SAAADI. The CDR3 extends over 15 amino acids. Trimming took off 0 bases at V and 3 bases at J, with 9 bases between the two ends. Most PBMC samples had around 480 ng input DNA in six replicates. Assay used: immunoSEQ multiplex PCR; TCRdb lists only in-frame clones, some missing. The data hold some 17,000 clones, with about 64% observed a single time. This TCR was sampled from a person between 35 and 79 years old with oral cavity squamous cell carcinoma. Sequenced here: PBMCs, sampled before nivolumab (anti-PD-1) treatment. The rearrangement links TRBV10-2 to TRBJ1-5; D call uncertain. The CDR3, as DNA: TGCGCCAGCAGTGAGTCAGGAGGGCTCAATCAGCCCCAGCATTTT. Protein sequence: CASSESGGLNQPQHF.